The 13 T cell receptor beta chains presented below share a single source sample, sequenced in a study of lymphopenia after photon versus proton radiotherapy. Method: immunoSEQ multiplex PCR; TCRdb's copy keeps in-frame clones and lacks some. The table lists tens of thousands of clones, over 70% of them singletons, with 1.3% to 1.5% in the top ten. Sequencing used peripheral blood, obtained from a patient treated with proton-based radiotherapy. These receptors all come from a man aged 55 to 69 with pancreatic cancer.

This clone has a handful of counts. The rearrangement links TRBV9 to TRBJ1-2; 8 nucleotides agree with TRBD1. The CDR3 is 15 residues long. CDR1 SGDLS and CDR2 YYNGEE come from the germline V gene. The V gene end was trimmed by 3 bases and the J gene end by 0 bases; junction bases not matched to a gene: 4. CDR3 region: CASSARQGTNYGYTF. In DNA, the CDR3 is TGTGCCAGCAGCGCTAGACAGGGGACTAACTATGGCTACACCTTC.

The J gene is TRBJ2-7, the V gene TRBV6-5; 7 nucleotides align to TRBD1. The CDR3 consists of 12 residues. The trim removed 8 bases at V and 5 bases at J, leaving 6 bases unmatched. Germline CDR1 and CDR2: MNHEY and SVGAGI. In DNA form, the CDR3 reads TGTGCCAGCGAGGAGACAGGGAACGAGCAGTACTTC. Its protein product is CASEETGNEQYF.

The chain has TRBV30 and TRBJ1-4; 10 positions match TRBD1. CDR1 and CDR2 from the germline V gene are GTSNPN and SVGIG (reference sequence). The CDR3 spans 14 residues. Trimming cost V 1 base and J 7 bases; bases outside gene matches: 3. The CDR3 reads CAWSAGTGAEKLFF. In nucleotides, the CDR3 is TGTGCCTGGAGTGCCGGGACAGGGGCTGAAAAACTGTTTTTT.

CDR3 protein: CASNQGGSGANVLTF. As DNA, the CDR3 is TGTGCCAGTAATCAGGGAGGATCTGGGGCCAACGTCCTGACTTTC. The chain uses TRBV19 and TRBJ2-6; tentatively, D is TRBD2 (6 bases). This CDR3 has 15 amino acids. V shed 7 bases and J shed 1 base, with 11 bases lying between them. Germline-derived CDR1 and CDR2 are LNHDA and SQIVND (reference sequence).

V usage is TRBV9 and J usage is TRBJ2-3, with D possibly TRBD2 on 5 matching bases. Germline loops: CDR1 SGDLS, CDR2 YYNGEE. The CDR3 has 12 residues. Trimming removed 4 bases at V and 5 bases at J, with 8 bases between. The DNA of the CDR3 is TGTGCCAGCAGCCTCAGCGGAGATACGCAGTATTTT. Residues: CASSLSGDTQYF.

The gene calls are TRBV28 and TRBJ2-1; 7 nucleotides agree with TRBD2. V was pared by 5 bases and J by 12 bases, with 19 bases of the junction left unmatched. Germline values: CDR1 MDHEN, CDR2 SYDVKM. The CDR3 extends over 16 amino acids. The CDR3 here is CASSGGGIAELTRQFF. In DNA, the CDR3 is TGTGCCAGCAGTGGGGGAGGGATAGCGGAGTTGACTCGGCAGTTCTTC.

The CDR3 region has the DNA TGTGCCACCCGACAGCCCTCTGGAAACACCATATATTTT. It yields the protein CATRQPSGNTIYF. The rearrangement joins TRBV6-1 to TRBJ1-3; maybe TRBD1 (5 bases). V lost 10 bases to trimming and J lost 0 bases, with 10 bases between them. Per the germline V gene, CDR1 is MNHNS and CDR2 is SASEGT. The CDR3 runs 13 residues.

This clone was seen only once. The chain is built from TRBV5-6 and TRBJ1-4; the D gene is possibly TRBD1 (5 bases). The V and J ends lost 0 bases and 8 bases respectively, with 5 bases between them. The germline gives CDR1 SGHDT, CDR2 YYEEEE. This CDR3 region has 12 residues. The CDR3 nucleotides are TGTGCCAGCAGCTTGGACAGGGAAAAACTGTTTTTT. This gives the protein CASSLDREKLFF.

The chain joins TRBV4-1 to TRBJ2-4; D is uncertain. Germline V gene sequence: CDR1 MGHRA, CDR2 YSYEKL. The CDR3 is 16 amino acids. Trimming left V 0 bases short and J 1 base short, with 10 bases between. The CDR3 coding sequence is TGCGCCAGCAGCCAAGAACCTGCCGGGGCCAAAAACATTCAGTACTTC. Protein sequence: CASSQEPAGAKNIQYF.

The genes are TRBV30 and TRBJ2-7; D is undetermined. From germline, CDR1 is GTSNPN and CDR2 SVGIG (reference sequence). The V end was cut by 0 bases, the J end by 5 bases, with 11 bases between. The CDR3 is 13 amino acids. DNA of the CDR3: TGTGCCTGGAGTGTAAGACTCCACCACGAGCAGTACTTC. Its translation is CAWSVRLHHEQYF.

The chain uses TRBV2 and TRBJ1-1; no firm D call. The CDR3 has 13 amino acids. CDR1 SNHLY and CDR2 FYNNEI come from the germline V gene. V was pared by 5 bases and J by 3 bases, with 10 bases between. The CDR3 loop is CASSLHGDTEAFF. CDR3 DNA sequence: TGTGCCAGCAGTCTCCACGGTGACACTGAAGCTTTCTTT.

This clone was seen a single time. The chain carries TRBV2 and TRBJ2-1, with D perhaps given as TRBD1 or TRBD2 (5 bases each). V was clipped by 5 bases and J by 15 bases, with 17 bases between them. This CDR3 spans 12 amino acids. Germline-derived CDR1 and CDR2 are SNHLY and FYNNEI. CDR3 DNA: TGTGCCAGCAGTCGGGACGGGACCTCCCGGTTCTTC. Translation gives CASSRDGTSRFF.

The CDR3 nucleotides read TGTGCCAGCAGCGTGACAGGGGGCGGCACTAATGAAAAACTGTTTTTT. Its protein product is CASSVTGGGTNEKLFF. The rearrangement uses TRBV9 and TRBJ1-4; 10 nucleotides agree with TRBD1. This CDR3 region has 16 residues. Germline-derived CDR1 and CDR2 are SGDLS and YYNGEE. Trimming removed 2 bases from V and 2 bases from J; junction bases left unmatched: 3.